This T cell receptor (beta chain) is from a study of shared clonotypes between healthy human individuals. The V and J ends lost 6 bases and 1 base, in that order; junction bases with no gene match: 7. The CDR3 runs to 14 residues. Germline V gene sequence: CDR1 SGHTS, CDR2 YDEGEE. Study-wide points: Clonotype sharing across donors was expected to vary with sequencing depth. In having few donors, the study represented limited genetic and exposure-history diversity. A reduction in generation probabilities was seen for non-shared clonotypes relative to those shared by all four donors.

Sorted-subset replicate PCRs used 150 to 250 ng of genomic DNA. This amount corresponded to some 30,000 T cell genomes. The protocol was immunoSEQ multiplex PCR, while the TCRdb copy is restricted to in-frame clones and leaves out a portion. Altogether approximately 1.4 million clones are present, around 98% being singletons, with the ten largest covering about 0.45%. In regard to this clone: Its matching antigen is unknown.

Input material: naive CD4+ T cells sorted from blood. Stated subset: CD45RA+ positively selected. The chain links TRBV5-8 to TRBJ2-7, with 7 nucleotides matching TRBD2. The sequence derives from a man aged 25 to 40 in good health. The CDR3 sequence is CASNPSRGSYEQYF. The CDR3 nucleotides read TGTGCCAGCAACCCCTCGCGGGGGTCCTACGAGCAGTACTTC.